Shown below are 18 T cell receptor beta chains from a single sample sequenced in a study of blood T cell repertoires in COVID-19. Measured with immunoSEQ multiplex PCR; TCRdb has only the in-frame clones, and not every one. The profile shows more than 85,000 clones, approximately 86% of them singletons. The sample comprised peripheral blood. These receptors were taken from a human donor in a cohort sampled during active COVID-19.

The chain couples TRBV6-2 or TRBV6-3 to TRBJ2-1; possible D gene TRBD2, 5 bases. This CDR3 is built from 14 residues. Per germline, CDR1 MNHEY and CDR2 SVGEGT. V was cut by 6 bases and J by 9 bases, with 18 bases left in between. Here the CDR3 reads CASSSDPGRREQFF. DNA for the CDR3: TGTGCCAGCAGCTCGGATCCGGGAAGGCGTGAGCAGTTCTTC.

The chain employs TRBV6-1 and TRBJ2-3; a possible D gene is TRBD1 (5 bases). This CDR3 contains 15 residues. The germline gives CDR1 MNHNS, CDR2 SASEGT. The V and J ends lost 2 bases and 1 base respectively, with 10 bases between them. In DNA, the CDR3 is TGTGCCAGCAGTGAAATAGGGGCGGGCACAGATACGCAGTATTTT. This translates into CASSEIGAGTDTQYF.

V and J are TRBV7-2 and TRBJ2-3, with D perhaps TRBD1 (6 bases). The CDR3 consists of 16 residues. Germline values: CDR1 SGHTA, CDR2 FQGNSA. V was cut by 1 base and J by 2 bases, with 13 bases left in between. CDR3 sequence: CASSLGVRGNTDTQYF. DNA of the CDR3: TGTGCCAGCAGCTTAGGGGTGAGGGGGAACACAGATACGCAGTATTTT.

This clone appeared a single time. The V gene is TRBV19, the J gene TRBJ2-7, with 7 bases matching TRBD2. V lost 1 base and J lost 5; bases outside the gene matches: 2. Looked up from germline, CDR1 is LNHDA and CDR2 is SQIVND (reference sequence). The CDR3 runs 13 residues. CDR3 DNA: TGTGCCAGTAGTATAGGGGAGGGGAACGAGCAGTACTTC. Protein product: CASSIGEGNEQYF.

J is TRBJ2-3 and V is TRBV24-1, with TRBD2 as a possible D gene (6 bases). In germline, CDR1 is KGHDR, CDR2 SFDVKD. With 5 bases removed from V and 1 base from J, the gap between germline ends came to 12 bases. The CDR3 runs to 15 residues. This CDR3 reads CATSASGGGTDTQYF. The CDR3 region has the DNA TGTGCCACCAGTGCCTCGGGCGGGGGCACAGATACGCAGTATTTT.

The rearrangement joins TRBV10-2 to TRBJ2-7; TRBD2 might be the D (5 bases). The V end was cut by 2 bases, the J end by 1 base, with 15 bases between. The CDR3 sequence is 16 residues long. Looked up from germline, CDR1 is WSHSY and CDR2 is SAAADI. In nucleotides, the CDR3 is TGCGCCAGCAGTGAGGTAGGGAGCGGCATTTCCTACGAGCAGTACTTC. Its protein product is CASSEVGSGISYEQYF.

The rearrangement links TRBV18 to TRBJ2-2; 10 bases agree with TRBD1. V lost 5 bases to trimming and J lost 5 bases; unmatched junction nucleotides: 5. The CDR3 consists of 15 residues. Germline-derived CDR1 and CDR2 are KGHSH and LQKENI. The CDR3 region is CASSTGQGLTGELFF. The CDR3 DNA is TGTGCCAGCTCAACGGGACAGGGGCTTACCGGGGAGCTGTTTTTT.

The chain links TRBV6-6 to TRBJ1-5, with D perhaps matching TRBD1 (5 bases). The germline V gene has CDR1 MNHNY and CDR2 SVGAGI (reference sequence). This CDR3 spans 16 amino acids. The V and J ends lost 6 bases and 4 bases respectively, with 19 bases between them. CDR3 in amino acids: CASSLGRGGNNQPQHF. The CDR3, as DNA: TGTGCCAGCAGCCTTGGACGGGGGGGTAATAATCAGCCCCAGCATTTT.

V gene TRBV21-1 combines with J gene TRBJ2-7; TRBD1, the table's D call, was not compared with the DNA. TRBV21-1 is assigned pseudogene status. This CDR3 has 16 amino acids. The CDR3 here is CASSKERGTDTYEQYF. The CDR3 DNA reads TGTGCCAGCAGCAAAGAGAGAGGGACAGATACCTACGAGCAGTACTTC.

This sequence joins TRBV10-3 and TRBJ2-3, with unresolved D. This CDR3 has 11 amino acids. The germline V gene has CDR1 ENHRY and CDR2 SYGVKD. Trimming pared 3 bases from V and 13 bases from J, leaving 11 bases between. CDR3 protein: CAISDGFTEYF. CDR3 nucleotides: TGTGCCATCAGTGACGGATTCACAGAGTATTTT.

The rearrangement links TRBV5-1 to TRBJ2-1; 8 bases agree with TRBD1. CDR3 length equals 15 residues. Germline trimming cut 4 bases from V and 0 bases from J; bases unmatched to any gene: 3. Germline CDR1 is SGHRS and CDR2 is YFSETQ. The CDR3 is CASSRGQVSYNEQFF. The CDR3 DNA is TGCGCCAGCAGCAGGGGACAGGTCTCCTACAATGAGCAGTTCTTC.

This clone was recorded only once. The V gene is TRBV30, the J gene TRBJ1-3; D remains unclear. V lost 2 bases to trimming and J lost 0 bases, with 8 bases between them. Germline CDR1 is GTSNPN and CDR2 is SVGIG (reference sequence). The CDR3 runs to 14 residues. DNA of the CDR3: TGTGCCTGGAGTCTCGGGTTCTCTGGAAACACCATATATTTT. It specifies CAWSLGFSGNTIYF.

The chain uses TRBV5-1 and TRBJ1-2; 7 bases align to TRBD1. Per the germline V gene, CDR1 is SGHRS and CDR2 is YFSETQ. This CDR3 is 13 amino acids long. The V segment lost 2 bases and the J segment 5 bases; nucleotides outside the gene matches: 3. CDR3 bases: TGCGCCAGCAGCTTACAGGGGACGTATGGCTACACCTTC. Protein sequence: CASSLQGTYGYTF.

In the case of this clone: This specimen includes other DNA sequences encoding the same CDR3. The rearrangement uses TRBV7-9 and TRBJ1-5; D gene ambiguous. The CDR3 sequence is 15 residues long. Per the germline V gene, CDR1 is SEHNR and CDR2 is FQNEAQ (reference sequence). V lost 1 base to trimming and J lost 1 base, with 8 bases between them. This chain's CDR3 is CASSLGSVSNQPQHF. The CDR3 nucleotides read TGTGCCAGCAGCTTAGGTAGTGTGAGCAATCAGCCCCAGCATTTT.

V usage is TRBV10-3 and J usage is TRBJ2-5; the D gene is possibly TRBD2 (6 bases). Germline lookup yields CDR1 ENHRY and CDR2 SYGVKD. The CDR3 contains 15 residues. Between the trimmed V and J ends, which lost 0 bases and 2 bases, there was a span of 10 bases. This CDR3 is CAISESLGGQETQYF. The CDR3 bases are TGTGCCATCAGTGAGTCCTTGGGGGGACAAGAGACCCAGTACTTC.

This clone has only one observation. The chain links TRBV12-3 or TRBV12-4 to TRBJ1-2; TRBD1 agrees at 7 bases. V shed 7 bases, J shed 6 bases, and the junction held 8 bases outside the gene matches. CDR3 length: 13 residues. The DNA of the CDR3 is TGTGCCAGCAACTCCGGGACAGATGATGGCTACACCTTC. This codes for CASNSGTDDGYTF.

The chain employs TRBV4-3 and TRBJ2-7, with no clear D. The CDR3 spans 14 residues. V was cut by 4 bases and J by 3 bases, with 13 bases left in between. Per the germline V gene, CDR1 is LGHNA and CDR2 is YSLEER. CDR3 residues: CASSPLTTNYEQYF. DNA for the CDR3: TGCGCCAGCAGCCCTCTAACTACCAACTACGAGCAGTACTTC.

There are a few counts of this clone. The chain recombines TRBV5-1 with TRBJ2-2; 8 bases align to TRBD1. The V gene end was trimmed by 4 bases and the J gene end by 0 bases; junction bases not matched to a gene: 2. This CDR3 comprises 15 residues. Per the germline V gene, CDR1 is SGHRS and CDR2 is YFSETQ. This CDR3 reads CASSEQGANTGELFF. The CDR3 DNA reads as TGCGCCAGCAGCGAACAGGGGGCGAACACCGGGGAGCTGTTTTTT.